Listed below are T cell receptor beta chains from one sample, sequenced in a study of blood T cell repertoires in COVID-19. TCRdb's table, derived via immunoSEQ multiplex PCR, lists solely in-frame clones and lacks some. Among around 50,000 clones, about 89% were seen once, and the ten largest hold 6.4%. The sequenced sample was peripheral blood. All receptors derive from a man between 70 and 80 years old with active COVID-19. Both conserved end residues are part of each CDR3. The D gene is left open where the match is weak. Size values are once, few and many counts, or a class for expanded clones, and some rows have none.

TRBJ1-5 . . TRBV5-6 TGTGCCAGCAGCGCTCAGGGATGGAATCAGCCCCAGCATTTT CASSAQGWNQPQHF
TRBJ2-1 TRBD2 once TRBV6-6 TGTGCCAGCAGGCCCGGGACTAGCGGCGCTCCACAGTTCTTC CASRPGTSGAPQFF
TRBJ1-4 . . TRBV6-1 TGTGCCAGCAGTGAAGAAGGTACGGGGAAACTGTTTTTT CASSEEGTGKLFF
TRBJ2-7 TRBD1 . TRBV7-9 TGTGCCAGCAGCAACCCGACAGGGAACTACGAGCAGTACTTC CASSNPTGNYEQYF
TRBJ2-1 . . TRBV28 TGTGCCAGCAAGGGACTCTACAATGAGCAGTTCTTC CASKGLYNEQFF
TRBJ2-5 TRBD2 . TRBV30 TGTGCCTGGAGTGTAGGCGGGGGAGAGACCCAGTACTTC CAWSVGGGETQYF
TRBJ1-5 TRBD1 . TRBV7-9 TGTGCCAGCAGCTTAGAAGGGGGCGGCAATCAGCCCCAGCATTTT CASSLEGGGNQPQHF
TRBJ1-3 . . TRBV3-1/TRBV3-2 TGTGCCAGCAGTCCCGCTGTACAGAGTACCATTTATTCTGGAAACACCATATATTTT CASSPAVQSTIYSGNTIYF
TRBJ1-6 TRBD1 . TRBV11-2 TGTGCCAGCAGCTTAGCGGACAGGGGGTGGTCGGCTTCACCCCTCCACTTT CASSLADRGWSASPLHF
TRBJ1-6 TRBD1 few TRBV5-6 TGTGCCAGCAGCACCCGGACAGGTTTTAATTCACCCCTCCACTTT CASSTRTGFNSPLHF
TRBJ1-6 . . TRBV5-8 TGTGCCAGCAGCTTGCGTAATTCACCCCTCCACTTT CASSLRNSPLHF
TRBJ2-1 . once TRBV7-8 TGTGCCAGCAGCCCACCCTATTTGGGGGCTAAGATAGCGCAGGAGAGCTCCTACAATGAGCAGTTCTTC CASSPPYLGAKIAQESSYNEQFF
TRBJ2-3 . . TRBV14 TGTGCCAGCAGCTGGGGCAGTTGGGCAGATACGCAGTATTTT CASSWGSWADTQYF
TRBJ2-5 . . TRBV6-5 TGTGCCAGCGCTACACAGGAGAAGGAGACCCAGTACTTC CASATQEKETQYF
TRBJ2-1 . . TRBV15 TGTGCCACCAGCAGTGATGGGGGCCGGGTGAATGAGCAGTTCTTC CATSSDGGRVNEQFF
TRBJ2-5 . . TRBV18 TGTGCCAGCTCACCAATTGAACGGGGGACCCAGTACTTC CASSPIERGTQYF
TRBJ2-2 . . TRBV6-5 TGTGCCAGCCGGGGGGCGGACACCGGGGAGCTGTTTTTT CASRGADTGELFF
TRBJ2-2 TRBD1 . TRBV7-9 TGTGCCAGCAGCTCCTCAGGGGGTGGGCACACCGGGGAGCTGTTTTTT CASSSSGGGHTGELFF
TRBJ1-2 TRBD1 . TRBV12-3/TRBV12-4 TGTGCCAGCAGTACAGGGGGTGGCTATGGCTACACCTTC CASSTGGGYGYTF
TRBJ1-1 . . TRBV29-1 TGCAGCGTTCAGGGCTCGAACACTGAAGCTTTCTTT CSVQGSNTEAFF
TRBJ2-5 . . TRBV7-2 TGTGCCAGCAGCTTAGGGGGGGAAGAGACCCAGTACTTC CASSLGGEETQYF
TRBJ2-1 TRBD2 once TRBV9 TGTGCCAGCAGCGCACCACCGGGGGGCTACAATGAGCAGTTCTTC CASSAPPGGYNEQFF
TRBJ1-5 TRBD1 . TRBV30 TGTGCCTTGGACAGGGACGATCAGCCCCAGCATTTT CALDRDDQPQHF
TRBJ2-3 . . TRBV6-1 TGTGCCAGCAGTGAACCCAAAAGAACTAGCACAGATACGCAGTATTTT CASSEPKRTSTDTQYF
TRBJ2-3 TRBD2 . TRBV9 TGTGCCAGCAGCGTAGGTGGGCTAGCGGGAAGCACAGATACGCAGTATTTT CASSVGGLAGSTDTQYF
TRBJ2-4 . . TRBV28 TGTGCCAGCAGTACCGGGACAAGAAACATTCAGTACTTC CASSTGTRNIQYF